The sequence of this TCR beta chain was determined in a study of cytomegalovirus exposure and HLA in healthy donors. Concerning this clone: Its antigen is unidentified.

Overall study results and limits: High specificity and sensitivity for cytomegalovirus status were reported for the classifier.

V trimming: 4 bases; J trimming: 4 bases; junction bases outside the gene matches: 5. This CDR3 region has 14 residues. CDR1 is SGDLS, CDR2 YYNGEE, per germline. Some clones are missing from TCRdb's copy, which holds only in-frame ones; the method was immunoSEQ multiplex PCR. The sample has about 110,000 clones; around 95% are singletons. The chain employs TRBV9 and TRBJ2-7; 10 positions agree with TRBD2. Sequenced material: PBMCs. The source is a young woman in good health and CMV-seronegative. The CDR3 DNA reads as TGTGCCAGCAGCATCAGCGGGGGGGGTTACGAGCAGTACTTC. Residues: CASSISGGGYEQYF.